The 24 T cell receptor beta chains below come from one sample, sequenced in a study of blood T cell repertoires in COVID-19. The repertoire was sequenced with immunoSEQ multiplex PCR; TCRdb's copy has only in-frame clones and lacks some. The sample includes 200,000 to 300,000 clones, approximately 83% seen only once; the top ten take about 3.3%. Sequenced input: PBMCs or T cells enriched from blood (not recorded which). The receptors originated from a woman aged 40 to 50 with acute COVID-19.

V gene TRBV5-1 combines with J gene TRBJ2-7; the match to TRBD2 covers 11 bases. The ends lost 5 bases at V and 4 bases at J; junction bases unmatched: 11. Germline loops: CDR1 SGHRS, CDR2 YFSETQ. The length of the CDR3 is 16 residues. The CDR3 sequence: CASRQVLAGVSYEQYF. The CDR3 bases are TGCGCCAGCAGACAAGTACTAGCGGGAGTTTCGTACGAGCAGTACTTC.

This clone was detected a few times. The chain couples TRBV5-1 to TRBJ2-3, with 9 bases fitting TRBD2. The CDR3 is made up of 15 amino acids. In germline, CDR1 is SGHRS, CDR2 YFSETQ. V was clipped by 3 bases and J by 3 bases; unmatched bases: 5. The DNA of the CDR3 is TGCGCCAGCAGCTCACTGACTAGCGGAACAGATACGCAGTATTTT. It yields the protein CASSSLTSGTDTQYF.

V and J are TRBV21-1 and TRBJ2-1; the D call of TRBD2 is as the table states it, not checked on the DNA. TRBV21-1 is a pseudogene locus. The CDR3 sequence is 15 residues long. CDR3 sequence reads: CASSSRRTSSPEQFF. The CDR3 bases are TGTGCCAGCAGCTCACGCCGGACTAGCTCCCCCGAGCAGTTCTTC.

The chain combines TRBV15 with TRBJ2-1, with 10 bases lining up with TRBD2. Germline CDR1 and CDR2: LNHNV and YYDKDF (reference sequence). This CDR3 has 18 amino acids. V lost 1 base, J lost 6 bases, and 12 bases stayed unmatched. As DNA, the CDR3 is TGTGCCACCAGCAGAGTCCGGATTACTAGCGGGGTTATCAATGAGCAGTTCTTC. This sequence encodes CATSRVRITSGVINEQFF.

For the CDR3, the DNA is TGTGCCAGCTCAGAGGGAGCGGGAGGGGGCACCTACGAGCAGTACTTC. Amino acid sequence: CASSEGAGGGTYEQYF. V usage is TRBV18 and J usage is TRBJ2-7; 10 bases agree with TRBD2. Germline CDR1 and CDR2: KGHSH and LQKENI. After removal of 5 bases from V and 2 bases from J, the junction contained 9 bases not matched to a gene. This CDR3 region has 16 residues.

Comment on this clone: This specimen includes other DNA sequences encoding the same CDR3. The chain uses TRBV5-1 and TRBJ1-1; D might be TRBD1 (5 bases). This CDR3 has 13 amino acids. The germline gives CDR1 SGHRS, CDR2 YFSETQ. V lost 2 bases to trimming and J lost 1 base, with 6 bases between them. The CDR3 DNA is TGCGCCAGCAGCTTTAGGGGGAACACTGAAGCTTTCTTT. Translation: CASSFRGNTEAFF.

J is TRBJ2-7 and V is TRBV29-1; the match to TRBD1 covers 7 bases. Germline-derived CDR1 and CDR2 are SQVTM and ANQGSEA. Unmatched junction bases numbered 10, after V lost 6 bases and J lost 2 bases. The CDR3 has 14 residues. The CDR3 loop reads CSVVRTGRPYEQYF. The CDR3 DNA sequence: TGCAGCGTGGTTAGGACAGGACGACCCTACGAGCAGTACTTC.

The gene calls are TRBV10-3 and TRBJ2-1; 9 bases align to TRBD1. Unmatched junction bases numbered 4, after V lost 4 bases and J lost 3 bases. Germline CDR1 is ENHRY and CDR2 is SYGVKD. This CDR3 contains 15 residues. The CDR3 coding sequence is TGTGCCATCAGTGCCGACAGGGGGGACTACAATGAGCAGTTCTTC. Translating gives CAISADRGDYNEQFF.

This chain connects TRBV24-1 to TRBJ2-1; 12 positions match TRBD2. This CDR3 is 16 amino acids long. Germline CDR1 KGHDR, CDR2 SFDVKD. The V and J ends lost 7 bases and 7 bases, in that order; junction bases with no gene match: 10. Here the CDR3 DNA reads TGTGCCACCAGCAGCCAGCTAGCGGGAGGGCTGAATGAGCAGTTCTTC. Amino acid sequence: CATSSQLAGGLNEQFF.

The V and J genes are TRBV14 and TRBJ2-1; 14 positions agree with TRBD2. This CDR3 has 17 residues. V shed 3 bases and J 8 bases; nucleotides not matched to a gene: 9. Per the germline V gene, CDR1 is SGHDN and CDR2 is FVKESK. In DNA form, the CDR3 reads TGTGCCAGCAGCCACGGATGGGGACTAGCGGGAGAGGATGAGCAGTTCTTC. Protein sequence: CASSHGWGLAGEDEQFF.

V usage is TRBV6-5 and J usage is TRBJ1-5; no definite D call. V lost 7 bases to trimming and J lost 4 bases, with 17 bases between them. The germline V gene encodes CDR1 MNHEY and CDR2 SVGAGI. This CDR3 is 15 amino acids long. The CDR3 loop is CASTFLADDNQPQHF. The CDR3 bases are TGTGCCAGCACCTTCCTAGCAGACGATAATCAGCCCCAGCATTTT.

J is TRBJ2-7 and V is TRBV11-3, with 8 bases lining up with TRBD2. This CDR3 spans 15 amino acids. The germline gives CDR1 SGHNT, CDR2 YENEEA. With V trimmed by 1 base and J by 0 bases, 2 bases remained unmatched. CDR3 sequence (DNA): TGTGCCAGCAGCTTAGCGAGCGGGAGCTCCTACGAGCAGTACTTC. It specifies CASSLASGSSYEQYF.

The CDR3 region has the DNA TGTGCCAGCAGTTACTCACCAGGGGCTTATGATGAGCAGTTCTTC. Its protein is CASSYSPGAYDEQFF. The chain is built from TRBV6-5 and TRBJ2-1; a weak D match, TRBD1 (6 bases). V shed 0 bases and J shed 8 bases, with 14 bases lying between them. Germline V lookup: CDR1 MNHEY, CDR2 SVGAGI. The CDR3 spans 15 residues.

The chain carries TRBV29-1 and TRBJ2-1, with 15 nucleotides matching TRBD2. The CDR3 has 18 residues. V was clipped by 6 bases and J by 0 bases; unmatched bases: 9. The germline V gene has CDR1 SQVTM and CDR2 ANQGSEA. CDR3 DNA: TGCAGCGTGAAACGCGGGACTAGCGGGAGGAGCTCCTACAATGAGCAGTTCTTC. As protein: CSVKRGTSGRSSYNEQFF.

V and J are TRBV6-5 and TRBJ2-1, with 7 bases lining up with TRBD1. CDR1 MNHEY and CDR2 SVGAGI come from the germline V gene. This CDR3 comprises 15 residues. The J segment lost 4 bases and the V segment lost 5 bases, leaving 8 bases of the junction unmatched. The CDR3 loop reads CASSPTGLEYNEQFF. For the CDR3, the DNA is TGTGCCAGCAGTCCGACAGGGCTGGAATACAATGAGCAGTTCTTC.

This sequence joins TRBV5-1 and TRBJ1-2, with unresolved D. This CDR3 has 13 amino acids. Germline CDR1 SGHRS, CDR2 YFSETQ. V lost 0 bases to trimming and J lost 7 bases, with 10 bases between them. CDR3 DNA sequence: TGCGCCAGCAGCTTGGAGGTAGGAGGTGGCTACACCTTC. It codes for CASSLEVGGGYTF.

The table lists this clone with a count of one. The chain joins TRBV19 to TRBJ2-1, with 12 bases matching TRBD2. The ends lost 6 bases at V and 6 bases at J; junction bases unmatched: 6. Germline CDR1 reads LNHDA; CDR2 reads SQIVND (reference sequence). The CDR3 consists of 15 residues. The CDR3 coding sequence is TGTGCCAGTAGCACAGGACTAGCGGGAACCAATGAGCAGTTCTTC. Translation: CASSTGLAGTNEQFF.

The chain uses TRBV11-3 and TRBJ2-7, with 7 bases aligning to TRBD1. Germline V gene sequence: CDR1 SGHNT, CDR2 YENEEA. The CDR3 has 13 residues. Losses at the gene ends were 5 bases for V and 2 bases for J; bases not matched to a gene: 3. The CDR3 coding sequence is TGTGCCAGCAGCCGGGACAGAACCTACGAGCAGTACTTC. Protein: CASSRDRTYEQYF.

The CDR3 sequence: CASSLGGLAGAGNIQYF. The DNA of the CDR3 is TGCGCCAGCAGCTTGGGGGGACTAGCGGGAGCCGGAAACATTCAGTACTTC. The rearrangement uses TRBV5-1 and TRBJ2-4; TRBD2 matches 14 bases. The CDR3 has 17 residues. Per germline, CDR1 SGHRS and CDR2 YFSETQ. After removal of 0 bases from V and 6 bases from J, the junction contained 5 bases not matched to a gene.

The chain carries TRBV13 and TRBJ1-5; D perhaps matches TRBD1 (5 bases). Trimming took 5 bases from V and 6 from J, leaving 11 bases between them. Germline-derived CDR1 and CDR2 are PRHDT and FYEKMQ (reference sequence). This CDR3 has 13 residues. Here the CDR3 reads CASSPAGFQPQHF. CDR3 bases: TGTGCCAGCAGCCCCGCAGGGTTTCAGCCCCAGCATTTT.

CDR3 sequence (DNA): TGCGCCAGCAGTGCGAGGGCGGGAGGGCGATACGAGCAGTACTTC. Translation: CASSARAGGRYEQYF. J is TRBJ2-7 and V is TRBV10-2, with TRBD2 matching 9 bases. From germline, CDR1 is WSHSY and CDR2 SAAADI. The CDR3 covers 15 residues. The V gene end was trimmed by 4 bases and the J gene end by 4 bases; junction bases not matched to a gene: 8.

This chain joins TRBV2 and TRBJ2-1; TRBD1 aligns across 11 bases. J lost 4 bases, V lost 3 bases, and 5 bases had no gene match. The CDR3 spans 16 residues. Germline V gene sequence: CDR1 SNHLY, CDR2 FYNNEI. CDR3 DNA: TGTGCCAGCAGTGACCGGAGGGACAGGGGGTACAATGAGCAGTTCTTC. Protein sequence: CASSDRRDRGYNEQFF.

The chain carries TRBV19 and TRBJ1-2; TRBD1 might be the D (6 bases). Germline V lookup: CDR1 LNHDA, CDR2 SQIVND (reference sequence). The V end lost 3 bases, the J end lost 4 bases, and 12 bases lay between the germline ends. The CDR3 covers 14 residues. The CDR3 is CASSMKGVGYGYTF. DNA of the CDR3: TGTGCCAGTAGTATGAAGGGGGTGGGCTATGGCTACACCTTC.

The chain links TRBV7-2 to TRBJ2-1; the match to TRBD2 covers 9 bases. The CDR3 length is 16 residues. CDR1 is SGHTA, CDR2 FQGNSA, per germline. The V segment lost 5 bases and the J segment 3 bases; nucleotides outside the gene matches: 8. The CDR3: CASSPDTSGFYNEQFF. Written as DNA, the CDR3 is TGTGCCAGCAGCCCAGATACTAGCGGGTTCTACAATGAGCAGTTCTTC.